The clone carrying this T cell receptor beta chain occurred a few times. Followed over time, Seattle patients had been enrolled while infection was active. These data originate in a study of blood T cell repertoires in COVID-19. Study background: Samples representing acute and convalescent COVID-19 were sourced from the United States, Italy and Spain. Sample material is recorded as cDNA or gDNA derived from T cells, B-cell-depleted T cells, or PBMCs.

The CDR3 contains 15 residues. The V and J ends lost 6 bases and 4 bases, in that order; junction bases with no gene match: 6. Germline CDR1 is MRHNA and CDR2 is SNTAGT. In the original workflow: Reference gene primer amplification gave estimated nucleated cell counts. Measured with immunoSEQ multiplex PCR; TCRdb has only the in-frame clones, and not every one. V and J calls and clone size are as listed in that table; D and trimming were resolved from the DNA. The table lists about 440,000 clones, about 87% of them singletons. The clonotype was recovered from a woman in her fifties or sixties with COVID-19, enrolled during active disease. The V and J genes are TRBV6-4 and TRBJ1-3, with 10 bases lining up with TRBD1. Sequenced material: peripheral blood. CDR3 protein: CASRGQGVSGNTIYF. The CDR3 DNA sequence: TGTGCCAGCAGAGGACAGGGGGTGTCGGGAAACACCATATATTTT.